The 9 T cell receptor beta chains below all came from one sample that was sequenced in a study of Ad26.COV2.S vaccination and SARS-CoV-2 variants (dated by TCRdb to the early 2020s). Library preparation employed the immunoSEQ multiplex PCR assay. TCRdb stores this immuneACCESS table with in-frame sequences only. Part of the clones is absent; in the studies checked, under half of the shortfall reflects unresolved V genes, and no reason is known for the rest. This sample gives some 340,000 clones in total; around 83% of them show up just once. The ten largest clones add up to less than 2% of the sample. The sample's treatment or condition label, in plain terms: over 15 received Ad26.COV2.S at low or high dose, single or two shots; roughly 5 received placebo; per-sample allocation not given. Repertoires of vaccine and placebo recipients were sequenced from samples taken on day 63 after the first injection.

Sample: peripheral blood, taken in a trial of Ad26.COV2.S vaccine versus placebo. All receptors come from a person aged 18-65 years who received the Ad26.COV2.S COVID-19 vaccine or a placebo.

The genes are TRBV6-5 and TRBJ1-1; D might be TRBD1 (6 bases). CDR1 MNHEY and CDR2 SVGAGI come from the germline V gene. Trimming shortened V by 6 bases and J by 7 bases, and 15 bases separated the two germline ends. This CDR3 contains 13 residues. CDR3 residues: CASRMRQQGEAFF. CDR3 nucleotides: TGTGCCAGCAGGATGAGACAACAGGGTGAAGCTTTCTTT.

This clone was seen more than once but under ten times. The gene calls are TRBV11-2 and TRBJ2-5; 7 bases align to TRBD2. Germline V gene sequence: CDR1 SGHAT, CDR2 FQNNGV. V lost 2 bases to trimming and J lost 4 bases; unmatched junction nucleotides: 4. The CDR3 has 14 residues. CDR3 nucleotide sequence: TGTGCCAGCAGCTTATGGGGGGAGGGAGAGACCCAGTACTTC. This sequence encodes CASSLWGEGETQYF.

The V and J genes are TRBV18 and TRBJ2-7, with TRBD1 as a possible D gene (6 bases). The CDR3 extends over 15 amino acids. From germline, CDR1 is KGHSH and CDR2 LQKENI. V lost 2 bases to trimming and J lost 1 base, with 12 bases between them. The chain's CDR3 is CASSPGQMTSYEQYF. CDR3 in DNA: TGTGCCAGCTCACCAGGACAGATGACTTCCTACGAGCAGTACTTC.

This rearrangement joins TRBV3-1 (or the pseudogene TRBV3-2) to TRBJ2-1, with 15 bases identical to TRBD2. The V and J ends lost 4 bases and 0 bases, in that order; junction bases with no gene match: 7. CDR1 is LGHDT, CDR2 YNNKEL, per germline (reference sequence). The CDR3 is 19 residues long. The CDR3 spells CASSPGLAGGQGSYNEQFF. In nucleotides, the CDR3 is TGTGCCAGCAGCCCTGGACTAGCGGGGGGGCAGGGCTCCTACAATGAGCAGTTCTTC.

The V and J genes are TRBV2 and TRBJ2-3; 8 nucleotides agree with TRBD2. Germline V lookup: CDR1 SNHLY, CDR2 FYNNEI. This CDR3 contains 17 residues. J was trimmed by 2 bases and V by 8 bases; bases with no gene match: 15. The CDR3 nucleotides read TGTGCCAGCTCCCCAACCCTTAGCGGGGTAATCACAGATACGCAGTATTTT. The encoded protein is CASSPTLSGVITDTQYF.

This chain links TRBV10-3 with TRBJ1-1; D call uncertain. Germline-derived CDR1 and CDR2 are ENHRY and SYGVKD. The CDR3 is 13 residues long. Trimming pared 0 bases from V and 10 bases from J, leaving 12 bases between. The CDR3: CAISESRILGAFF. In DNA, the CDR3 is TGTGCCATCAGTGAGTCTCGGATCCTTGGAGCTTTCTTT.

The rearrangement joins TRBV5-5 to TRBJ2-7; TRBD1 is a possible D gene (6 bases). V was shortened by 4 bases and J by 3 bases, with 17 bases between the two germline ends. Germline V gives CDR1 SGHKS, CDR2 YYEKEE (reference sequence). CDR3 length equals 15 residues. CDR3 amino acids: CASSPTGSLVYEQYF. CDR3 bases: TGTGCCAGCAGCCCAACAGGGTCGTTGGTCTACGAGCAGTACTTC.

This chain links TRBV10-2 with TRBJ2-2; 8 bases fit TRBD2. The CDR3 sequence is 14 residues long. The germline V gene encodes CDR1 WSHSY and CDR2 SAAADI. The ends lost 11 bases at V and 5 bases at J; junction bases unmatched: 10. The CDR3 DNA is TGCGCCCTTCGAGGACTAGCTGGTACCGGGGAGCTGTTTTTT. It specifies CALRGLAGTGELFF.

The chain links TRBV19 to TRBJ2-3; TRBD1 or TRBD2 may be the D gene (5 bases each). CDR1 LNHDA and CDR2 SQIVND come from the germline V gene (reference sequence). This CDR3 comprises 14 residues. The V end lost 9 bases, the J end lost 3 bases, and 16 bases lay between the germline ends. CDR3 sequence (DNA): TGTGCCAGCGGGGATGGGGGACGGACAGATACGCAGTATTTT. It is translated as CASGDGGRTDTQYF.